This entry concerns a single T cell receptor (beta chain). Its antigen is not yet known. Base qualities were left out, and no much larger clone turns up one base away. This sample is part of a study of shared clonotypes between healthy human individuals (dated by TCRdb to 2018 to 2020). At the level of the whole study: The cohort included three men and a couple of women between 18 and 49 years of age. For each donor, three plates each were used for CD4 naive and CD4 memory, two plates were used for CD8 naive, and one plate was used for CD8 memory. The study deeply sequenced blood TCR repertoires of several healthy adults to estimate repertoire size and the extent of clonotype sharing between individuals. To increase sequencing depth and limit assay-specific biases, different laboratories used diverse techniques to prepare libraries and sequence TCR repertoires. Leukapheresis yielded between about 0.85 and 10 billion PBMCs per donor.

The donors were healthy, HIV-negative adults who had no recently reported acute infections or vaccinations. Every donor was a Caucasian adult residing in Nashville, Tennessee, USA. CD4+ T cells were enriched by magnetic negative selection, after which naive cells were positively selected on CD45RA and the negative fraction was taken as the memory subset. Blood was collected by leukapheresis, and PBMCs were isolated by Ficoll-Histopaque density gradient centrifugation and then cryopreserved in liquid nitrogen vapor phase. Analytical flow cytometry was used to check the purity and quantity of every magnetically sorted T cell population. Genomic DNA was isolated from each sorted fraction and quantified by UV absorbance on a Nanodrop 2000c. General conclusions and limits of the study: Incomplete sequencing was indicated by rarefaction of sorted-subset datasets, despite the large sequencing depth. Based on pairwise subsampling, the degree of clonotype sharing among donors was expected to be affected by sequencing depth. Larger estimated clonotype richness was generally found for naive subsets than for memory subsets. When a handful of donors were compared, the shared fraction of clonotypes was roughly 5% for naive CD4, around 3.6% for naive CD8, 2% to 2.5% for memory CD4, and approximately 0.4% for memory CD8. Sampling was restricted to blood, and TCR repertoires in tissue are likely to differ from TCR repertoires in blood. Compared with non-shared clonotypes, clonotypes shared by all four sorted-subset donors had higher generation probabilities. The small number of donors limited the genetic and exposure-history diversity represented.

CDR1 SQVTM and CDR2 ANQGSEA are derived from the germline V gene. V was cut back by 4 bases and J by 1 base, leaving a gap of 13 bases between them. Counted from cysteine to phenylalanine, this CDR3 has 14 amino acids. Only the CDR3 portion is preserved as DNA: 42 bases, with reading frame beginning at the first base. Using the deep immunoSEQ assay, multiplex PCR amplified TCR CDR3 regions from genomic DNA. Genomic DNA extracted from each cell subset was distributed evenly over all wells of several immunoSEQ 96-well plates, and each plate served as one replicate. Each replicate PCR for sorted subsets received 200 ng genomic DNA, equal to tens of thousands of T cell genomes. Purified libraries were quantified with a Qubit 3.0 fluorometer, sized on a Bioanalyzer 2100, and re-quantified with the KAPA Library Quantification kit. Every immunoSEQ 96-well plate was sequenced on a dedicated single-read 150-cycle Illumina NextSeq 550 flow cell. The authors' pipeline ran thus. The immunoSEQ output contained only junctional sequences without quality scores, so filtering could not match that applied to full-length reads. To assign V/J genes and CDR3, sequences were annotated using PyIR, a Python wrapper for IgBLAST v1.9, with IMGT germline references. Reads were removed for weak V/J assignments (E-value above 1e-6), missing CDR3, stop codons, out-of-frame junctions, or ambiguous translated residues. V3J clonotypes were defined by identical inferred V gene, J gene, and CDR3 amino acid sequence. To compute the percentage overlap between repertoires, the number of shared unique clonotypes was divided by the size of the smaller repertoire. Three approaches were used to assess repertoire richness: RTK rarefaction, the Chao1 estimator, and Recon v2.1 estimates of unobserved clonotypes. OLGA was used to compute generation probabilities for all TCRbeta clonotypes that the gDNA method yielded from a few donors. Here the immuneACCESS table is served through TCRdb, limited to in-frame sequences with V and J called. Missing clones are a known gap in these copies; in checked studies unresolved V genes cover under half, and the rest lacks a known reason. V and J calls and clone size are given by that table; D and trimming were obtained from the DNA. The sample table holds about 2.3 million clones, of which approximately 90% were seen once. The ten top clones hold about 0.36% of the sample.

The receptor chain draws on TRBV29-1 and TRBJ1-1; possibly the D gene is TRBD1, per 5 matching bases. Sample: naive CD4+ T cells from PBMCs. Reading the label with the study, this specimen's cell subset or site is: CD45RA+ positively selected. This receptor was obtained from a man aged 18 to 29 in good health. Some clones in this sample may be carry-over from other donors' samples. CDR3 region: CSVGLRGGNTEAFF. The sequence in DNA is TGCAGCGTTGGGCTCCGGGGGGGGAACACTGAAGCTTTCTTT.